This T cell receptor (beta chain) derives from a study of cytomegalovirus exposure and HLA in healthy donors. The approximately 120-subject validation cohort, separate from the roughly 700-subject first cohort, included the donors. V dropped 0 bases and J dropped 1 base, with 7 bases sitting between them. Germline CDR1 and CDR2: SGHNT and YYREEE (reference sequence). The CDR3 is made up of 15 amino acids. Sequenced by immunoSEQ multiplex PCR; TCRdb stores in-frame clones only, minus some. Among around 250,000 clones, around 89% were seen once, and the ten largest hold more than 0.35%. This TCR came from a woman aged 18 to 35 in good health and CMV-seronegative. This chain connects TRBV5-4 to TRBJ2-2; D unresolved. What was sequenced was PBMCs. CDR3 sequence: CASSLEQRNTGELFF. CDR3 nucleotides: TGTGCCAGCAGCTTGGAACAGAGGAACACCGGGGAGCTGTTTTTT.